This is a list of T cell receptor beta chains from one sample in a study of T-cell reconstitution after alpha-beta-depleted transplantation in children. TCRdb ran MiXCR on the PCR reads and lists one entry per CDR3 protein. The sample has roughly 500,000 distinct CDR3 sequences; roughly 33% are singletons. The material sequenced was PBMCs from the stem cell graft donor, taken from the stem cell graft. The receptors here all came from a human donor who donated a stem cell graft to a child with aplastic anemia. Each CDR3 is given with its conserved first and last residue. A D gene is named only where the DNA matches it firmly. Size is omitted from some rows. Given values are once, few, many or a class for expanded clones.

abundance	v_gene	j_gene	d_gene	CDR3nt	CDR3aa
NA	TRBV5-6	TRBJ2-3	NA	TGTGCCAGCAGTCCCACTCAGGGCGCGCAGTATTTT	CASSPTQGAQYF
NA	TRBV12-3/TRBV12-4	TRBJ1-5	TRBD1	TGTGCCAGTTCCGGACAGGTTAATCAGCCCCAGCATTTT	CASSGQVNQPQHF
NA	TRBV12-3/TRBV12-4	TRBJ2-2	NA	TGTGCCAGCAGTATTCGGACGAACACCGGGGAGCTGTTTTTT	CASSIRTNTGELFF
NA	TRBV18	TRBJ2-1	TRBD2	TGTGCCAGCTCACCCCCATCGGCGGGAGGGCTTTACAATGAGCAGTTCTTC	CASSPPSAGGLYNEQFF
few	TRBV29-1	TRBJ2-7	NA	TGCAGCGTTGAAGATGCCGACAGTTACGAGCAGTACTTC	CSVEDADSYEQYF
few	TRBV6-5	TRBJ2-6	NA	TGTGCCAGCAGTTACTTCGGGGCTGGGGCCAACGTCCTGACTTTC	CASSYFGAGANVLTF
NA	TRBV9	TRBJ2-2	NA	TGTGCCAGCAGCCCACGGTGGGGGTTGAACACCGGGGAGCTGTTTTTT	CASSPRWGLNTGELFF
few	TRBV4-3	TRBJ2-2	NA	TGCGCCAGCAGCCCAAGTCACGGGGGAACTACGAACACCGGGGAGCTGTTTTTT	CASSPSHGGTTNTGELFF
few	TRBV5-6	TRBJ2-2	NA	TGTGCCAGCAGCTTGGTGGAGCGACGCACCGGGGAGCTGTTTTTT	CASSLVERRTGELFF
NA	TRBV7-9	TRBJ2-3	TRBD2	TGTGCCAGCAGCTCCGGCGGCGGGAGTAGGGCAGATACGCAGTATTTT	CASSSGGGSRADTQYF
NA	TRBV29-1	TRBJ2-7	NA	TGCAGCGTTCAATACAAACAGGGATCCTACGAGCAGTACTTC	CSVQYKQGSYEQYF
few	TRBV20-1	TRBJ1-1	TRBD1	TGCAGTGCTCCACGACAGGGGCCTGAAGCTTTCTTT	CSAPRQGPEAFF
NA	TRBV29-1	TRBJ2-7	NA	TGCAGCGTTGACGGAGGGACCTACGGCGTCGAGTACTTC	CSVDGGTYGVEYF
few	TRBV5-1	TRBJ2-1	TRBD2	TGCGCCAGCAGCGGGACCGGGACTAGCGGGGGGGCCTACAATGAGCAGTTCTTC	CASSGTGTSGGAYNEQFF
few	TRBV9	TRBJ2-7	TRBD2	TGTGCCAGCAGCGAGAGGGCTAGCGGGAGCATCGAGCAGTACTTC	CASSERASGSIEQYF
NA	TRBV5-6	TRBJ2-2	NA	TGTGCCAGCAGCTTGGACCAGGTCCCCGGGCGGGAGCTGTTTTTT	CASSLDQVPGRELFF
few	TRBV2	TRBJ1-6	TRBD1	TGTGCCAGCAGTTTGCCTAGGACAGGGTATAATTCACCCCTCCACTTT	CASSLPRTGYNSPLHF
NA	TRBV19	TRBJ2-2	TRBD2	TGTGCCAGTAGTATCCAGGAGCGGGAGGACACCGGGGAGCTGTTTTTT	CASSIQEREDTGELFF
NA	TRBV14	TRBJ2-3	NA	TGTGCCAGCAGCCAGTTAGGTGGGAGCACAGATACGCAGTATTTT	CASSQLGGSTDTQYF
few	TRBV15	TRBJ1-5	NA	TGTGCCACCAGCAGAGATTCCGGGGGTTCTCAGCCCCAGCATTTT	CATSRDSGGSQPQHF
NA	TRBV27	TRBJ1-2	NA	TGTGCCAGCAGTTTGACGTACAACTATGGCTACACCTTC	CASSLTYNYGYTF
few	TRBV19	TRBJ1-1	TRBD1	TGTGCCAGTAGTACCGGACAGGGCAGGGCTTTCTTT	CASSTGQGRAFF
NA	TRBV12-3/TRBV12-4	TRBJ1-1	NA	TGTGCCAGCAGTTTAAAGGGCGGGGGCAAGCGGAACACTGAAGCTTTCTTT	CASSLKGGGKRNTEAFF
NA	TRBV4-3	TRBJ1-2	NA	TGCGCCAGCAGCCGGGAAGGGAAACCTAACTATGGCTACACCTTC	CASSREGKPNYGYTF
few	TRBV29-1	TRBJ1-1	NA	TGCAGCGTTGCTGGCAGGCTCGGGACTGAAGCTTTCTTT	CSVAGRLGTEAFF
NA	TRBV11-2	TRBJ2-6	NA	TGTGCCAGCAGCGGGGATGGTACAGCGAGTAGGGCCAACGTCCTGACTTTC	CASSGDGTASRANVLTF
many	TRBV7-2	TRBJ1-2	NA	TGTGCCAGCAGCCACAGGGTTGACGGCTACACCTTC	CASSHRVDGYTF
few	TRBV20-1	TRBJ1-2	NA	TGCAGTGCAGGGGAAGACTATGGCTACACCTTC	CSAGEDYGYTF
NA	TRBV6-2/TRBV6-3	TRBJ1-2	TRBD1	TGTGCCAGCAGTTCTCTCCGACAGGGGGGAAGGATAGGTCATGGCTACACCTTC	CASSSLRQGGRIGHGYTF
many	TRBV30	TRBJ2-1	TRBD2	TGTGCCTGGAGTGGCATTGGACTAGCAGTCGATGAGCAGTTCTTC	CAWSGIGLAVDEQFF
NA	TRBV12-3/TRBV12-4	TRBJ2-6	TRBD2	TGTGCCAGCAGTTTTCGGACTAGCGGCAGGGGGGTCCTGACTTTC	CASSFRTSGRGVLTF
NA	TRBV7-3	TRBJ2-1	NA	TGTGCCAGCAGCTTATCACTGGCGGGTGCCTACAATGAGCAGTTCTTC	CASSLSLAGAYNEQFF
once	TRBV7-1	TRBJ2-1	NA	TGTGCCAGCAGCTCGAATAAGGGGAATGAGCAGTTCTTC	CASSSNKGNEQFF
NA	TRBV30	TRBJ1-2	TRBD1	TGTGCCTGGGGAGTCCTGGGCAGGGGGTACTATGGCTACACCTTC	CAWGVLGRGYYGYTF
NA	TRBV12-3/TRBV12-4	TRBJ1-2	NA	TGTGCCAGCAGTTTGGGCCTCAGCGGGGGCTACACCTTC	CASSLGLSGGYTF
NA	TRBV15	TRBJ1-3	TRBD1	TGTGCCACCAGCGGCCCTTTGAGACAGGGCTCTGGAAACACCATATATTTT	CATSGPLRQGSGNTIYF
few	TRBV12-3/TRBV12-4	TRBJ2-1	NA	TGTGCCAGCACCACAGGGCCAGAGCAGTTCTTC	CASTTGPEQFF
NA	TRBV28	TRBJ2-3	TRBD1	TGTGCCAGCAACATCGGACAGGGGGTAGATACGCAGTATTTT	CASNIGQGVDTQYF
NA	TRBV19	TRBJ1-5	TRBD1	TGTGCCAGTAACTACCCGACAGGGAAGGGCAATCAGCCCCAGCATTTT	CASNYPTGKGNQPQHF
many	TRBV5-6	TRBJ2-2	TRBD1	TGTGCCAGCAGCTTCGGACAGGGGGCAAGTTATTGGGCGCTGTTTTTT	CASSFGQGASYWALFF
NA	TRBV2	TRBJ2-1	TRBD1	TGTGCCAGCAGTGGCCGGACAGGGACCAATGAGCAGTTCTTC	CASSGRTGTNEQFF
NA	TRBV19	TRBJ1-1	NA	TGTGCCAGTAGTATACTACAGGGGAACACTGAAGCTTTCTTT	CASSILQGNTEAFF
NA	TRBV25-1	TRBJ2-7	NA	TGTGCCAGCAGTGAAAGGGCAGACTTCTACGAGCAGTACTTC	CASSERADFYEQYF
few	TRBV29-1	TRBJ1-1	NA	TGCAGCGTTGAAGATACAAGGGTTACTGAAGCTTTCTTT	CSVEDTRVTEAFF
few	TRBV28	TRBJ2-3	TRBD1	TGTGCCAGCAGCCGACCGGGACAGGGGGGTGATAATACGCAGTATTTT	CASSRPGQGGDNTQYF